This T cell receptor beta chain was obtained from a study of blood T cell repertoires in COVID-19. In the study overall: Italy, Spain and the United States were the sources of the convalescent and acute COVID-19 samples. T cells, B-cell-depleted T cells, or PBMCs supplied cDNA or gDNA.

The CDR3 extends over 14 amino acids. Germline V gene sequence: CDR1 GTSNPN, CDR2 SVGIG (reference sequence). V shed 2 bases and J 4 bases; nucleotides not matched to a gene: 5. Per the authors' pipeline: Reference gene primer amplification yielded estimated nucleated cell counts. This table comes from immunoSEQ multiplex PCR, and its TCRdb copy is limited to in-frame clones, with some not included. Clone size and the V and J calls come from that table; the DNA yielded D and trimming. The profile shows approximately 130,000 clones, around 80% of them singletons. This TCR came from a human donor in a cohort sampled during active COVID-19. Input material: peripheral blood. The chain employs TRBV30 and TRBJ1-3; 7 nucleotides align to TRBD1. The CDR3 spells CAWSSTGVGNTIYF. CDR3 in DNA: TGTGCCTGGAGTTCCACAGGGGTAGGAAACACCATATATTTT. The complete variable domain, with remaining parts taken from reference TRBV30 and TRBJ1-3, reads SQTIHQWPATLVQPVGSPLSLECTVEGTSNPNLYWYRQAAGRGLQLLFYSVGIGQISSEVPQNLSASRPQDRQFILSSKKLLLSDSGFYLCAWSSTGVGNTIYFGEGSWLTVV.